This T cell receptor beta chain was recorded in a study of control samples from healthy donors and cancer patients. The CDR3 contains 12 residues. Germline V lookup: CDR1 ENHRY, CDR2 SYGVKD. Germline trimming cut 11 bases from V and 4 bases from J; bases unmatched to any gene: 6. Assay: immunoSEQ multiplex PCR; the TCRdb copy retains only in-frame clones and omits some. The sample contains about 110,000 clones, approximately 82% of which appear only once. Material: blood. The sequence was obtained from a man between 18 and 35 years old in good health. The chain combines TRBV10-3 with TRBJ1-1; 8 positions agree with TRBD1. This CDR3 is CAVGQGSTEAFF. The CDR3 DNA follows: TGTGCCGTTGGACAGGGTTCCACTGAAGCTTTCTTT.